Below are 9 T cell receptor beta chains sequenced from a single sample in a study of shared clonotypes between healthy human individuals. The table came from immunoSEQ multiplex PCR; TCRdb's copy has only in-frame clones and leaves some out. The sample has 700,000 or so clones; less than 80% are singletons. The sequenced sample was memory CD4+ T cells sorted from blood. Subset described: CD45RA-negative fraction. All receptors come from a woman younger than 45 in good health.

This clone was seen a handful of times. The J gene is TRBJ1-4, the V gene TRBV15, with D perhaps matching TRBD1 (6 bases). Looked up from germline, CDR1 is LNHNV and CDR2 is YYDKDF (reference sequence). V was clipped by 8 bases and J by 8 bases, with 15 bases between them. The CDR3 runs 13 residues. The CDR3 DNA follows: TGTGCCACCTCCTACAGGGAGGAAGAAAAACTGTTTTTT. Protein: CATSYREEEKLFF.

The chain recombines TRBV28 with TRBJ2-7; 8 nucleotides agree with TRBD2. From germline, CDR1 is MDHEN and CDR2 SYDVKM. Losses at the gene ends were 3 bases for V and 5 bases for J; bases not matched to a gene: 12. The CDR3 contains 16 residues. The CDR3 spells CASSFWSGSSPHEQYF. As DNA, the CDR3 is TGTGCCAGCAGTTTTTGGAGCGGGAGTAGCCCACACGAGCAGTACTTC. The whole variable domain, filled in from reference TRBV28 and TRBJ2-7, reads DVKVTQSSRYLVKRTGEKVFLECVQDMDHENMFWYRQDPGLGLRLIYFSYDVKMKEKGDIPEGYSVSREKKERFSLILESASTNQTSMYLCASSFWSGSSPHEQYFGPGTRLTVT.

This chain uses TRBV25-1 with TRBJ1-2; D uncertain. The CDR3 is made up of 13 amino acids. V shed 3 bases and J shed 4 bases, with 9 bases lying between them. CDR1 and CDR2 from the germline V gene are MGHDK and SYGVNS. CDR3 protein: CASSERLLYGYTF. CDR3 in DNA: TGTGCCAGCAGTGAGAGACTGCTCTATGGCTACACCTTC.

The chain combines TRBV5-1 with TRBJ2-1; 7 bases match TRBD1. Germline V gene sequence: CDR1 SGHRS, CDR2 YFSETQ. The junction had 10 bases not matched to a gene; V was cut back by 4 bases and J by 6 bases. CDR3 length equals 15 residues. CDR3 loop: CASSLGPPGGNEQFF. In DNA form, the CDR3 reads TGCGCCAGCAGCCTGGGGCCGCCAGGGGGCAATGAGCAGTTCTTC.

The chain couples TRBV28 to TRBJ2-7, with 11 bases fitting TRBD2. The J segment lost 9 bases and the V segment lost 5 bases, leaving 9 bases of the junction unmatched. Germline values: CDR1 MDHEN, CDR2 SYDVKM. The CDR3 length is 14 residues. This CDR3 reads CASSPRLAGLGQYF. The CDR3 DNA is TGTGCCAGCAGTCCCAGACTAGCGGGACTTGGGCAGTACTTC. Combining the CDR3 with reference TRBV28 and TRBJ2-7 gives the whole variable domain DVKVTQSSRYLVKRTGEKVFLECVQDMDHENMFWYRQDPGLGLRLIYFSYDVKMKEKGDIPEGYSVSREKKERFSLILESASTNQTSMYLCASSPRLAGLGQYFGPGTRLTVT.

This clone was recorded a few times. In the same sample, other DNA sequences code for this CDR3. CDR3 region: CASSPDRGYEQYF. The CDR3 bases are TGTGCCAGCAGCCCTGACAGAGGCTACGAGCAGTACTTC. V is TRBV28 and J is TRBJ2-7, with D maybe TRBD1 (5 bases). V gave up 6 bases and J gave up 3 bases, with 12 bases separating them. CDR3 length: 13 amino acids. Germline lookup yields CDR1 MDHEN and CDR2 SYDVKM.

Of note for this clone: The sample contains more than one DNA sequence encoding this CDR3. The chain has TRBV9 and TRBJ2-2; 12 nucleotides match TRBD2. This CDR3 region has 15 residues. V was pared by 3 bases and J by 4 bases, with 1 base of the junction left unmatched. Germline V gene data show CDR1 as SGDLS and CDR2 as YYNGEE. The CDR3 sequence: CASSEGLAGTGELFF. The CDR3, as DNA: TGTGCCAGCAGCGAGGGACTAGCGGGCACCGGGGAGCTGTTTTTT.

This chain joins TRBV28 and TRBJ1-5; no reliable D call. This CDR3 spans 13 amino acids. The germline CDR1 and CDR2 sequences are MDHEN and SYDVKM. Between the trimmed V and J ends, which lost 5 bases and 2 bases, there was a span of 7 bases. This CDR3 reads CASSEDGNQPQHF. In DNA, the CDR3 is TGTGCCAGCAGTGAGGACGGCAATCAGCCCCAGCATTTT.

Only one count was recorded for this clone. The CDR3 DNA is TGCGCCAGCAGCTTGGGGAATACAGGGGTCTATGGCTACACCTTC. Its translation is CASSLGNTGVYGYTF. The genes are TRBV5-1 and TRBJ1-2; 7 bases line up with TRBD1. The germline V gene encodes CDR1 SGHRS and CDR2 YFSETQ. The CDR3 has 15 amino acids. V lost 0 bases to trimming and J lost 4 bases; unmatched junction nucleotides: 6.